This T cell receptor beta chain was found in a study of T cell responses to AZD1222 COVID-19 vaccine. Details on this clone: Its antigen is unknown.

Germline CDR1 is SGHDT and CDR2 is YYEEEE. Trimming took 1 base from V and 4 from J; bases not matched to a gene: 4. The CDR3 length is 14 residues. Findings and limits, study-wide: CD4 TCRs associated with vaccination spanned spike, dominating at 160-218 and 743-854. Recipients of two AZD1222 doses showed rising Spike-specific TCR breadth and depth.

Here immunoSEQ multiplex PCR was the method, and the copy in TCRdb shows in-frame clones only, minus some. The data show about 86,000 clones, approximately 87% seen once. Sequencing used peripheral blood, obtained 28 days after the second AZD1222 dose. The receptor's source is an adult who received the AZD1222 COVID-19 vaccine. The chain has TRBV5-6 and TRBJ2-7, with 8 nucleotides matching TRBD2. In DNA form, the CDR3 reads TGTGCCAGCAGCTTGAGCGGGAGTACTTACGAGCAGTACTTC. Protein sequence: CASSLSGSTYEQYF. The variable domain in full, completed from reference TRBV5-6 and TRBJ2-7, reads DAGVTQSPTHLIKTRGQQVTLRCSPKSGHDTVSWYQQALGQGPQFIFQYYEEEERQRGNFPDRFSGHQFPNYSSELNVNALLLGDSALYLCASSLSGSTYEQYFGPGTRLTVT.